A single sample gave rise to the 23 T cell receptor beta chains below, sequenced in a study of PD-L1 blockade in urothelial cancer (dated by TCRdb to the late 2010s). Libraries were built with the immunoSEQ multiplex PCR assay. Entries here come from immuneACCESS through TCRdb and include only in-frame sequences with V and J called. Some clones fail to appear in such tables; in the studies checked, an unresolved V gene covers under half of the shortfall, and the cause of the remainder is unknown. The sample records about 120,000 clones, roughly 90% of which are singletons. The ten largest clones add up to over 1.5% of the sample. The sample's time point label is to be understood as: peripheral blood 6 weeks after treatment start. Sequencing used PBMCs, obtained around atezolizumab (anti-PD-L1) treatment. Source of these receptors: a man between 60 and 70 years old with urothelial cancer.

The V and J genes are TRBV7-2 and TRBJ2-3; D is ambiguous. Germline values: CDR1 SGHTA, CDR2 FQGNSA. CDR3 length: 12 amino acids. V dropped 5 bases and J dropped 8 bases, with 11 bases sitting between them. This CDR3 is CASSPMSVTQYF. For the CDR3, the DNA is TGTGCCAGCAGCCCGATGAGCGTTACGCAGTATTTT.

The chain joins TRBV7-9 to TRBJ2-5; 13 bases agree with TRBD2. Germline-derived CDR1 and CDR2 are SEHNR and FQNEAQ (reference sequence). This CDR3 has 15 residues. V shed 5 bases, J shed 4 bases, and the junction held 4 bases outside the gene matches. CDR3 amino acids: CASSPGTSGAETQYF. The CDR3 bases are TGTGCCAGCAGCCCCGGGACTAGCGGGGCAGAGACCCAGTACTTC.

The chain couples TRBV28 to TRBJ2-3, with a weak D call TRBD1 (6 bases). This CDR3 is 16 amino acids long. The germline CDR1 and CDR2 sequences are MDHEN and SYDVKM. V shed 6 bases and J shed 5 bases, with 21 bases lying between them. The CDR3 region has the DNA TGTGCCAGCAGCCGCGGTGAAGGGGGACAAATAGATACGCAGTATTTT. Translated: CASSRGEGGQIDTQYF. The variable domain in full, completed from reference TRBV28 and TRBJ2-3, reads DVKVTQSSRYLVKRTGEKVFLECVQDMDHENMFWYRQDPGLGLRLIYFSYDVKMKEKGDIPEGYSVSREKKERFSLILESASTNQTSMYLCASSRGEGGQIDTQYFGPGTRLTVL.

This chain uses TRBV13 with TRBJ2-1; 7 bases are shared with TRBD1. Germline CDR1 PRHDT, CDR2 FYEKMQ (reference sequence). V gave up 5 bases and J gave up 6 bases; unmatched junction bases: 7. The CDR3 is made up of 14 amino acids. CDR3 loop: CASSPIRTGNEQFF. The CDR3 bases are TGTGCCAGCAGCCCGATTAGGACAGGCAATGAGCAGTTCTTC. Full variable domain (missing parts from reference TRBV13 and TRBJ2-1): AAGVIQSPRHLIKEKRETATLKCYPIPRHDTVYWYQQGPGQDPQFLISFYEKMQSDKGSIPDRFSAQQFSDYHSELNMSSLELGDSALYFCASSPIRTGNEQFFGPGTRLTVL.

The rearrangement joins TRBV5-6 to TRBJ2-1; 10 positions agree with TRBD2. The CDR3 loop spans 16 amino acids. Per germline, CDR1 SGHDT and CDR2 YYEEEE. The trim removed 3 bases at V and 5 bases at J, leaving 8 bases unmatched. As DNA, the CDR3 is TGTGCCAGCAGCTGGCCTAGCGGGGGAGCCAACAATGAGCAGTTCTTC. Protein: CASSWPSGGANNEQFF.

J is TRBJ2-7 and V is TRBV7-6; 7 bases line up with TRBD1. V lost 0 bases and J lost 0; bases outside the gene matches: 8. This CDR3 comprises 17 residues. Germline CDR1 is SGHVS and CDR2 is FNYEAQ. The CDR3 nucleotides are TGTGCCAGCAGCTTAGCGCTAACGGCAGGGGGCTCCTACGAGCAGTACTTC. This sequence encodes CASSLALTAGGSYEQYF.

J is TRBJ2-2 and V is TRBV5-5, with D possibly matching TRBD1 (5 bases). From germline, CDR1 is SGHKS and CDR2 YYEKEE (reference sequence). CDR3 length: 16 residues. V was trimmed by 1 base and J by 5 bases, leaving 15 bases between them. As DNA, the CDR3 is TGTGCCAGCAGCTTGCGACAGCTTATTCGGACCGGGGAGCTGTTTTTT. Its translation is CASSLRQLIRTGELFF. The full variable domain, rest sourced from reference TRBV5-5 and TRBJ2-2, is DAGVTQSPTHLIKTRGQQVTLRCSPISGHKSVSWYQQVLGQGPQFIFQYYEKEERGRGNFPDRFSARQFPNYSSELNVNALLLGDSALYLCASSLRQLIRTGELFFGEGSRLTVL.

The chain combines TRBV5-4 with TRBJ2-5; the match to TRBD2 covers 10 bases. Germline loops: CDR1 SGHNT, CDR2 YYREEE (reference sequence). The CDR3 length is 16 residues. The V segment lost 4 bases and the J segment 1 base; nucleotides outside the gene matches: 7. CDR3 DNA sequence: TGTGCCAGCAGCCGCCGAAGCGGGGGGGGCCAAGAGACCCAGTACTTC. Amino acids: CASSRRSGGGQETQYF.

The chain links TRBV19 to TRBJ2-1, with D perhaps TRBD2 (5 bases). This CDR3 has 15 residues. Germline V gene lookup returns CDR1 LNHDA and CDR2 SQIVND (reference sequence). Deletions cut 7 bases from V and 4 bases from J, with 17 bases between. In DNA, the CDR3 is TGTGCCAGTACCCCTCCGGGTAGCGTATACAATGAGCAGTTCTTC. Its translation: CASTPPGSVYNEQFF.

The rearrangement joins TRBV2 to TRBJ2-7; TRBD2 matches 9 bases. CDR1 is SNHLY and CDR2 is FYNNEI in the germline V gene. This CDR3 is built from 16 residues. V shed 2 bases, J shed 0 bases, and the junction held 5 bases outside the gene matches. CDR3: CASSEFTSGSSYEQYF. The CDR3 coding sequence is TGTGCCAGCAGTGAATTTACTAGCGGGTCCTCCTACGAGCAGTACTTC.

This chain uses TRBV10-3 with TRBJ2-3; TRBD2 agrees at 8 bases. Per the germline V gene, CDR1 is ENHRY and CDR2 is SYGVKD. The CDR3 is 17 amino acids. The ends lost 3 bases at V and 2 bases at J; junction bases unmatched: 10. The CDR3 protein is CAISEWGSGAFTDTQYF. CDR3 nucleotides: TGTGCCATCAGTGAATGGGGTAGCGGGGCTTTCACAGATACGCAGTATTTT.

Here the CDR3 DNA reads TGTGCCAGCAGCCTCCCCGGGATTCCCTACAATGAGCAGTTCTTC. It specifies CASSLPGIPYNEQFF. The V and J genes are TRBV7-2 and TRBJ2-1, with a possible D match to TRBD2 (5 bases). Germline CDR1 reads SGHTA; CDR2 reads FQGNSA. The V and J ends lost 5 bases and 2 bases respectively, with 13 bases between them. CDR3 size: 15 residues. The full variable domain, with the rest looked up from reference TRBV7-2 and TRBJ2-1, is GAGVSQSPSNKVTEKGKDVELRCDPISGHTALYWYRQSLGQGLEFLIYFQGNSAPDKSGLPSDRFSAERTGGSVSTLTIQRTQQEDSAVYLCASSLPGIPYNEQFFGPGTRLTVL.

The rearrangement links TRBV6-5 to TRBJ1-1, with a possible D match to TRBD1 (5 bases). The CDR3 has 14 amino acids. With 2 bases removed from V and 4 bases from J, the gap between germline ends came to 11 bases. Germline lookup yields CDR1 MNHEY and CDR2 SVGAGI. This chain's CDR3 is CASSYDSGTTEAFF. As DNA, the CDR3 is TGTGCCAGCAGTTACGATAGCGGGACCACTGAAGCTTTCTTT.

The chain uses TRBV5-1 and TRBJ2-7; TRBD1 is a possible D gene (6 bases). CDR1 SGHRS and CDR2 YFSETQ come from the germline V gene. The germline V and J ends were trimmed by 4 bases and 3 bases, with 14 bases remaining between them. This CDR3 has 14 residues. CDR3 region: CASSRVQGDYEQYF. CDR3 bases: TGCGCCAGCAGCCGGGTACAGGGCGACTACGAGCAGTACTTC.

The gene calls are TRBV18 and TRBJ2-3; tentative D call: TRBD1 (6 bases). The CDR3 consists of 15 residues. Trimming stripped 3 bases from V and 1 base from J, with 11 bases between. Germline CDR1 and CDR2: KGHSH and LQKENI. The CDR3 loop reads CASSPWDTRTDTQYF. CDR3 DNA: TGTGCCAGCTCACCGTGGGACACTCGCACAGATACGCAGTATTTT.

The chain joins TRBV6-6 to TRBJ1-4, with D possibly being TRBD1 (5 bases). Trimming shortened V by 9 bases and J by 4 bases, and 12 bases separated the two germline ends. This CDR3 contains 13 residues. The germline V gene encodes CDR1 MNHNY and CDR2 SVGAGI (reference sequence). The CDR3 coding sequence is TGTGCCAGATCACAGGTGTTTAATGAAAAACTGTTTTTT. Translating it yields CARSQVFNEKLFF.

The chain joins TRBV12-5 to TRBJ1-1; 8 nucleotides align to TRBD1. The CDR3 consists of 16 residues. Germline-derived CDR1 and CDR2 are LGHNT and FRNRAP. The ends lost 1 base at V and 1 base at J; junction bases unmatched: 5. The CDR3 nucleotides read TGTGCTAGTGGTTTGGCTACCGGGACAGGGAACACTGAAGCTTTCTTT. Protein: CASGLATGTGNTEAFF. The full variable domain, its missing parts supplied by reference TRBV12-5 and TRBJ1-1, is DARVTQTPRHKVTEMGQEVTMRCQPILGHNTVFWYRQTMMQGLELLAYFRNRAPLDDSGMPKDRFSAEMPDATLATLKIQPSEPRDSAVYFCASGLATGTGNTEAFFGQGTRLTVV.

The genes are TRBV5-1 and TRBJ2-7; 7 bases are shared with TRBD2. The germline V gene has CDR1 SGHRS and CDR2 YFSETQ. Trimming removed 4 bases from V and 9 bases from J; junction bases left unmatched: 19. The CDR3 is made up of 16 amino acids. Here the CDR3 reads CASSHTSVPTEIVQYF. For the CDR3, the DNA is TGCGCCAGCAGCCATACTAGCGTCCCTACGGAGATAGTGCAGTACTTC. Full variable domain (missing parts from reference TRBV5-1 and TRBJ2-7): KAGVTQTPRYLIKTRGQQVTLSCSPISGHRSVSWYQQTPGQGLQFLFEYFSETQRNKGNFPGRFSGRQFSNSRSEMNVSTLELGDSALYLCASSHTSVPTEIVQYFGPGTRLTVT.

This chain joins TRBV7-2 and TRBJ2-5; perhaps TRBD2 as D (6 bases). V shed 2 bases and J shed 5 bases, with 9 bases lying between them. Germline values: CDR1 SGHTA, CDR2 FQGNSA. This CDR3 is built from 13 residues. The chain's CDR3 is CASSLKRGETQYF. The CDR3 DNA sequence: TGTGCCAGCAGCTTAAAACGGGGGGAGACCCAGTACTTC. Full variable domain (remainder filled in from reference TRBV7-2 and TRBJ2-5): GAGVSQSPSNKVTEKGKDVELRCDPISGHTALYWYRQSLGQGLEFLIYFQGNSAPDKSGLPSDRFSAERTGGSVSTLTIQRTQQEDSAVYLCASSLKRGETQYFGPGTRLLVL.

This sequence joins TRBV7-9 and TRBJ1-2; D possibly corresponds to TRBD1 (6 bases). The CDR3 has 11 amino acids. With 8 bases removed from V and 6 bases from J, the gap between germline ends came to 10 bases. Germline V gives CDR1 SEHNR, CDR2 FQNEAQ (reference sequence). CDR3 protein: CASGDNHGYTF. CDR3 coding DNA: TGTGCCAGCGGGGACAATCATGGCTACACCTTC.

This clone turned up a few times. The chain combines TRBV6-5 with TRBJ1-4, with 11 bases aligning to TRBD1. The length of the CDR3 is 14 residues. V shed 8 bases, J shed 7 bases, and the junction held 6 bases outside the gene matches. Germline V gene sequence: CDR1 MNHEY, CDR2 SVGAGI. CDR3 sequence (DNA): TGTGCCAGCTTCTCCGGGACAGGGGGTGAAAAACTGTTTTTT. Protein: CASFSGTGGEKLFF.

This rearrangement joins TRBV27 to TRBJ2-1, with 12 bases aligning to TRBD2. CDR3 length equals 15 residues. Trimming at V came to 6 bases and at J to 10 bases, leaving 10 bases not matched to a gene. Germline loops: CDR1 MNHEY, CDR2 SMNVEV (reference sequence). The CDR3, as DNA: TGTGCCAGCAGCCTTGTCCCGACTAGCGGGAGAGAGCAGTTCTTC. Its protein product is CASSLVPTSGREQFF.

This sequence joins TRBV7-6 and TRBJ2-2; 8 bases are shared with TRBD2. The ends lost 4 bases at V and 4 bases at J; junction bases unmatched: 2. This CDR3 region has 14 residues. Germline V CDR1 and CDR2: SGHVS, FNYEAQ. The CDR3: CASSSGGGTGELFF. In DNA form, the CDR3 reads TGTGCCAGCAGCTCCGGGGGGGGCACCGGGGAGCTGTTTTTT. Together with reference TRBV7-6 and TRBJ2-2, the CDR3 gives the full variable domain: GAGVSQSPRYKVTKRGQDVALRCDPISGHVSLYWYRQALGQGPEFLTYFNYEAQQDKSGLPNDRFSAERPEGSISTLTIQRTEQRDSAMYRCASSSGGGTGELFFGEGSRLTVL.